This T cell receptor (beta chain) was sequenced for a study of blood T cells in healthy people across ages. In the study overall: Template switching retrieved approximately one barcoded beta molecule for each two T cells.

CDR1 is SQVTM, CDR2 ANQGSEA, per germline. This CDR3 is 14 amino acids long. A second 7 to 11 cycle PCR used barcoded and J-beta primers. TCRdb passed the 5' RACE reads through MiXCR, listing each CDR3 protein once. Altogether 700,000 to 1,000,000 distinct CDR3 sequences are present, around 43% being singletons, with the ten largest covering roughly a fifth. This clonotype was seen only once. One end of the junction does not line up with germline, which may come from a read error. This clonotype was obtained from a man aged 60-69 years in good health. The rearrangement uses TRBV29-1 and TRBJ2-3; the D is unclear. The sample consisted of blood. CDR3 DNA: TGCAGCGTTTCAGTCGTAACCCGCACAGAGACGCAGTATTTT. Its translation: CSVSVVTRTETQYF.